This T cell receptor (beta chain) was sequenced during a study of vaccination and CD4 T cells after COVID-19. Germline V gene lookup returns CDR1 MNHEY and CDR2 SVGAGI. V lost 4 bases, J lost 2 bases, and 12 bases lay in between. The CDR3 runs 15 residues. On this clonotype itself: Its target is not known.

Described treatment: roughly 11-day PBMC culture with coronavirus spike peptide pools or control peptides (ViraFEST assay). Antigen-specific T cell expansion with peptide pools preceded TCR sequencing in the ViraFEST approach. The Oncomine TCR Beta short-read assay generated sequence data from the DNA of cultured CD4+ T cells. From CD4+ T cells that had been cultured, genomic DNA was extracted. TCRdb re-derived calls from the PCR reads in MiXCR, one entry per CDR3 protein. The table lists 20,000 to 25,000 distinct CDR3 sequences, 40% to 50% of them singletons. The chain combines TRBV6-5 with TRBJ1-5, with D maybe TRBD1 (5 bases). Sequencing was performed on CD4+ T cells from blood, cultured in vitro, taken before SARS-CoV-2 vaccination. The clonotype comes from a human donor who received a COVID-19 vaccine. In DNA, the CDR3 is TGTGCCAGCAGTTTCCGGGACGTGCGCAATCAGCCCCAGCATTTT. Translating it yields CASSFRDVRNQPQHF.